These 21 T cell receptor beta chains originate from one sample sequenced in a study of regulatory T cells in long-lasting Graves disease. To make TCR beta libraries, researchers used iRepertoire HTBI primers and Arm-PCR of CDR3 regions. TCRdb used MiXCR to reprocess the multiplex PCR reads, holding one entry per CDR3 protein. The repertoire consists of more than 350,000 distinct CDR3 sequences, with 15% occurring once and the leading ten covering around 17%. This sample's time point: newly diagnosed GD, antithyroid drugs for less than 3 months. Preparation of the TCR library used RNA extracted from PBMCs. These sequences were also reported in another study, on T cells in Graves' hyperthyroidism and ophthalmopathy.

Source: peripheral blood mononuclear cells (PBMCs), taken at new diagnosis, from a patient treated with antithyroid drugs. All receptors come from a woman aged 25 to 45 with Graves disease.

This clonotype came up many times. The CDR3 loop is CASSHLYGYTF. The CDR3, as DNA: TGTGCCAGCAGCCACCTCTATGGCTACACCTTC. The rearrangement links TRBV3-1 to TRBJ1-2; unclear D gene. The CDR3 has 11 residues. Germline CDR1 and CDR2: LGHDT and YNNKEL (reference sequence). V shed 3 bases and J shed 4 bases, with 3 bases lying between them.

The rearrangement uses TRBV28 and TRBJ2-1, with D tentatively TRBD2 (6 bases). The CDR3 spans 18 residues. Trimming left V 5 bases short and J 6 bases short, with 26 bases between. Germline V CDR1 and CDR2: MDHEN, SYDVKM. CDR3 coding DNA: TGTGCCAGCAGTGATTTACTAGCCGCACTAGAAAATTTCAATGAGCAGTTCTTC. Protein sequence: CASSDLLAALENFNEQFF.

In its sample, this clonotype was seen a few times. This chain connects TRBV6-1 to TRBJ1-2; D gene ambiguous. Germline V gene data show CDR1 as MNHNS and CDR2 as SASEGT. Trimming took off 3 bases at V and 2 bases at J, with 10 bases between the two ends. The CDR3 is 14 amino acids. For the CDR3, the DNA is TGTGCCAGCAGTGATGACAAATTGAACTATGGCTACACCTTC. Translated, it gives CASSDDKLNYGYTF.

This clonotype appeared many times. This chain connects TRBV5-1 to TRBJ2-7; D possibly uses TRBD1 or TRBD2 (5 bases each). Germline V gives CDR1 SGHRS, CDR2 YFSETQ. The CDR3 sequence is 17 residues long. Trimming left V 0 bases short and J 7 bases short, with 23 bases between. The CDR3 coding sequence is TGCGCCAGCAGCTTGGCCGAGTGGGACCTGAGCCTAGAGGAGCAGTACTTC. Protein sequence: CASSLAEWDLSLEEQYF.

Of note for this clonotype: A clone one base away is much larger, so this may be a read error. For the CDR3, the DNA is TGCGCCAGCAGCCAACTCGAAAGCAACAATGAGCAGTTCTTC. This codes for CASSQLESNNEQFF. This rearrangement joins TRBV4-1 to TRBJ2-1; D gene unclear. V dropped 2 bases and J dropped 5 bases, with 10 bases sitting between them. The CDR3 loop spans 14 amino acids. Germline values: CDR1 MGHRA, CDR2 YSYEKL.

This chain uses TRBV20-1 with TRBJ1-5; D is perhaps TRBD1 (6 bases). Deletions cut 7 bases from V and 1 base from J, with 17 bases between. The CDR3 totals 15 residues. From germline, CDR1 is DFQATT and CDR2 SNEGSKA (reference sequence). CDR3 in amino acids: CSVQSRGASNQPQHF. The CDR3 DNA reads as TGCAGTGTTCAATCCAGGGGCGCAAGCAATCAGCCCCAGCATTTT.

This clonotype came up many times. The rearrangement uses TRBV28 and TRBJ1-3; the D gene is possibly TRBD1 (6 bases). Germline assignment: CDR1 MDHEN and CDR2 SYDVKM. V was shortened by 5 bases and J by 0 bases, with 14 bases between the two germline ends. The CDR3 consists of 16 residues. The CDR3 nucleotides read TGTGCCAGCAGTCCTTACAGGGATAACTCTGGAAACACCATATATTTT. Translation gives CASSPYRDNSGNTIYF. Full variable domain (remainder filled in from reference TRBV28 and TRBJ1-3): DVKVTQSSRYLVKRTGEKVFLECVQDMDHENMFWYRQDPGLGLRLIYFSYDVKMKEKGDIPEGYSVSREKKERFSLILESASTNQTSMYLCASSPYRDNSGNTIYFGEGSWLTVV.

The V and J genes are TRBV25-1 and TRBJ2-1, with 12 positions matching TRBD2. The CDR3 is 17 residues long. V was clipped by 6 bases and J by 5 bases; unmatched bases: 11. CDR1 is MGHDK, CDR2 SYGVNS, per germline. The CDR3 sequence: CASRQLDLAGGNNEQFF. In DNA, the CDR3 is TGTGCCAGCAGACAACTTGACCTAGCGGGAGGGAACAATGAGCAGTTCTTC.

This clonotype was found many times. The chain combines TRBV5-1 with TRBJ2-7; 7 bases align to TRBD2. CDR3 length equals 16 residues. Looked up from germline, CDR1 is SGHRS and CDR2 is YFSETQ. The V and J ends lost 7 bases and 2 bases, in that order; junction bases with no gene match: 15. The CDR3 reads CASGFKLATSPYEQYF. The CDR3 DNA is TGCGCCAGCGGATTCAAACTAGCGACTTCCCCCTACGAGCAGTACTTC.

The sample holds a few counts of this clonotype. The chain links TRBV5-4 to TRBJ2-4; D might be TRBD2 (6 bases). This CDR3 is built from 16 residues. CDR1 is SGHNT and CDR2 is YYREEE in the germline V gene (reference sequence). V shed 4 bases and J shed 0 bases, with 14 bases lying between them. CDR3: CASSPRGGVAKNIQYF. The CDR3 region has the DNA TGTGCCAGCAGCCCGCGCGGAGGGGTAGCCAAAAACATTCAGTACTTC.

The V call is TRBV6-5, the J call TRBJ2-5, with no clear D. The CDR3 is 13 residues long. Germline CDR1 is MNHEY and CDR2 is SVGAGI. Trimming left V 4 bases short and J 5 bases short, with 11 bases between. CDR3 bases: TGTGCCAGCAGTTTCAGACTCGGGGAGACCCAGTACTTC. Amino acid sequence: CASSFRLGETQYF.

The chain couples TRBV3-1 to TRBJ1-1; no firm D call. This CDR3 has 15 amino acids. With 4 bases removed from V and 1 base from J, the gap between germline ends came to 13 bases. CDR1 LGHDT and CDR2 YNNKEL come from the germline V gene (reference sequence). CDR3 coding DNA: TGTGCCAGCAGCCTCACACAGAACAAGAACACTGAAGCTTTCTTT. This gives the protein CASSLTQNKNTEAFF.

This clonotype has only a few counts. J is TRBJ2-5 and V is TRBV30; possibly TRBD1 or TRBD2 for D (6 bases each). V dropped 2 bases and J dropped 5 bases, with 15 bases sitting between them. The CDR3 is made up of 14 amino acids. CDR1 is GTSNPN, CDR2 SVGIG, per germline (reference sequence). CDR3 sequence: CAWSPTGGRETQYF. The CDR3 nucleotides are TGTGCCTGGAGTCCGACCGGGGGCCGGGAGACCCAGTACTTC.

Ten or more counts support this clonotype. This rearrangement joins TRBV29-1 to TRBJ1-2; D remains unclear. Germline values: CDR1 SQVTM, CDR2 ANQGSEA. V was pared by 4 bases and J by 4 bases, with 10 bases between. The CDR3 has 12 residues. Here the CDR3 DNA reads TGCAGCGTTGTAGGAGGGTCCTATGGCTACACCTTC. It yields the protein CSVVGGSYGYTF.

This clonotype was seen more than once but under ten times. The chain employs TRBV9 and TRBJ2-1; 9 nucleotides match TRBD2. Germline V lookup: CDR1 SGDLS, CDR2 YYNGEE. The length of the CDR3 is 16 residues. The ends lost 10 bases at V and 3 bases at J; junction bases unmatched: 14. The CDR3 here is CASRAGAGGNYNEQFF. The CDR3 DNA sequence: TGTGCCTCGCGGGCGGGGGCGGGAGGGAACTACAATGAGCAGTTCTTC.

This clonotype was seen repeatedly, ten times or more. The chain links TRBV2 to TRBJ1-2; 7 nucleotides match TRBD1. Germline-derived CDR1 and CDR2 are SNHLY and FYNNEI. Unmatched junction bases numbered 14, after V lost 5 bases and J lost 8 bases. There are 15 residues in the CDR3. Here the CDR3 reads CASSYIQGSADGYTF. The CDR3, as DNA: TGTGCCAGCAGTTATATACAGGGGTCCGCTGACGGCTACACCTTC.

This clonotype was found a few times. The CDR3 loop is CASSYSGRRGGGIEQYF. CDR3 coding DNA: TGTGCCAGCAGTTACAGCGGAAGACGGGGCGGCGGGATCGAGCAGTACTTC. The chain carries TRBV6-2 or TRBV6-3 and TRBJ2-7; TRBD2 might be the D (6 bases). V shed 2 bases and J shed 6 bases, with 23 bases lying between them. CDR3 size: 17 residues. Per germline, CDR1 MNHEY and CDR2 SVGEGT.

The chain recombines TRBV12-3 or TRBV12-4 with TRBJ1-3, with a possible D match to TRBD1 (6 bases). The CDR3 loop spans 14 amino acids. The V end lost 5 bases, the J end lost 4 bases, and 12 bases lay between the germline ends. The DNA for the CDR3 is TGTGCCAGCAGTACAGGGACGAGAGGAAACACCATATATTTT. Translation gives CASSTGTRGNTIYF.

Only a few counts were recorded for this clonotype. The V and J genes are TRBV20-1 and TRBJ1-4, with a weak D call TRBD1 (6 bases). This CDR3 has 13 residues. V lost 6 bases and J lost 8, with 16 bases in between. Germline V gene lookup returns CDR1 DFQATT and CDR2 SNEGSKA (reference sequence). CDR3 protein: CSAESGEGEKLFF. The CDR3 DNA reads as TGCAGTGCCGAATCAGGGGAGGGGGAAAAACTGTTTTTT.

This clonotype turned up a few times. The chain couples TRBV27 to TRBJ2-3; no reliable D call. This CDR3 is built from 12 residues. The germline CDR1 and CDR2 sequences are MNHEY and SMNVEV (reference sequence). Trimming left V 3 bases short and J 4 bases short, with 5 bases between. This CDR3 reads CASSFRPDTQYF. Here the CDR3 DNA reads TGTGCCAGCAGTTTCCGCCCAGATACGCAGTATTTT.

This clonotype appeared many times. The V gene is TRBV9, the J gene TRBJ2-5, with TRBD1 identical over 8 bases. In germline, CDR1 is SGDLS, CDR2 YYNGEE. The CDR3 extends over 16 amino acids. After removal of 0 bases from V and 4 bases from J, the junction contained 8 bases not matched to a gene. CDR3 coding DNA: TGTGCCAGCAGCGTAGCTCTGGACAGGGTCGCAGAGACCCAGTACTTC. As protein: CASSVALDRVAETQYF.